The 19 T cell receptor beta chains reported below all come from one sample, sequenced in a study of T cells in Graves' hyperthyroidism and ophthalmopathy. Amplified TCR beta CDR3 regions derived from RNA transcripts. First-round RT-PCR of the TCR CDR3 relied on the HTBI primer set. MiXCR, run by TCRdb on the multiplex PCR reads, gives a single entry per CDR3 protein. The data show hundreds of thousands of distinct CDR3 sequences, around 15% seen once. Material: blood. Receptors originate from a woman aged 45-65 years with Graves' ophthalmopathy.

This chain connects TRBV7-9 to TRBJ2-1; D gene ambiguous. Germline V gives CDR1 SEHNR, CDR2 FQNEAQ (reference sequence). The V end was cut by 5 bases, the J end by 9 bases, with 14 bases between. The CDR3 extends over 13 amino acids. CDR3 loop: CASSPSFPGEQFF. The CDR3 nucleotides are TGTGCCAGCAGCCCATCCTTTCCGGGTGAGCAGTTCTTC.

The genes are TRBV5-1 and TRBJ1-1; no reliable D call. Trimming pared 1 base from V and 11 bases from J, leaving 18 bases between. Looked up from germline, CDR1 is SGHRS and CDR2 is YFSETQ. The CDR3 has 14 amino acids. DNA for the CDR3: TGCGCCAGCAGCTTGAGGGAGTTTGATTACGGGGCTTTCTTT. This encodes CASSLREFDYGAFF. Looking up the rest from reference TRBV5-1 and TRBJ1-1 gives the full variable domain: KAGVTQTPRYLIKTRGQQVTLSCSPISGHRSVSWYQQTPGQGLQFLFEYFSETQRNKGNFPGRFSGRQFSNSRSEMNVSTLELGDSALYLCASSLREFDYGAFFGQGTRLTVV.

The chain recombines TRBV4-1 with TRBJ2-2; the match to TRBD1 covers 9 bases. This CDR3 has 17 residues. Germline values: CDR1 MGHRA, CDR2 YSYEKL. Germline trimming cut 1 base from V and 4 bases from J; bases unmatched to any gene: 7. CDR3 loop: CASSQGLTGGLTGELFF. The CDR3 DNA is TGCGCCAGCAGCCAAGGTTTGACAGGGGGGCTCACCGGGGAGCTGTTTTTT.

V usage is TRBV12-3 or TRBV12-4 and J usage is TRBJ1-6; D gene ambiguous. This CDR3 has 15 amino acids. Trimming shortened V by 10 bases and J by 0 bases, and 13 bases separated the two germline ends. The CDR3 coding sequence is TGTGCCACTTCGTTGGGGAGCTCCTATAATTCACCCCTCCACTTT. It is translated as CATSLGSSYNSPLHF.

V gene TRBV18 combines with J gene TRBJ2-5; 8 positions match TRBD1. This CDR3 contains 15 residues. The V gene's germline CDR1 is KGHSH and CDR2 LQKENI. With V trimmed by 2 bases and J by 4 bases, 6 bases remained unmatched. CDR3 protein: CASSPSRQGIETQYF. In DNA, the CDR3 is TGTGCCAGCTCACCATCTCGACAGGGGATAGAGACCCAGTACTTC.

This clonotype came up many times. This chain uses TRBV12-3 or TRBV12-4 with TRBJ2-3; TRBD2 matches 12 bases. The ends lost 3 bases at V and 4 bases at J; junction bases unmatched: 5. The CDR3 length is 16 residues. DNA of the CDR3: TGTGCCAGCAGTTTCCTCCTAGCGGGAGGGCCAGATACGCAGTATTTT. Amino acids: CASSFLLAGGPDTQYF.

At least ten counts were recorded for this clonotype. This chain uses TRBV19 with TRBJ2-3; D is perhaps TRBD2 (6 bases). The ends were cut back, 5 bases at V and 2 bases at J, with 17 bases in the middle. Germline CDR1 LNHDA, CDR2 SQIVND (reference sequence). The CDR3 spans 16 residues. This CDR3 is CASSGRLGDLTDTQYF. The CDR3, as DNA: TGTGCCAGTAGTGGAAGACTAGGAGACCTCACAGATACGCAGTATTTT. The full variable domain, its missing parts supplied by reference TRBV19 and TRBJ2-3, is DGGITQSPKYLFRKEGQNVTLSCEQNLNHDAMYWYRQDPGQGLRLIYYSQIVNDFQKGDIAEGYSVSREKKESFPLTVTSAQKNPTAFYLCASSGRLGDLTDTQYFGPGTRLTVL.

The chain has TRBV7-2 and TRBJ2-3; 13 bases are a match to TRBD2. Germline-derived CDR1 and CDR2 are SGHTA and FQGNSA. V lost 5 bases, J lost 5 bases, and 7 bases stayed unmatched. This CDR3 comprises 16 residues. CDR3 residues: CASSPTSGRAQDTQYF. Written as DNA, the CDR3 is TGTGCCAGCAGCCCAACTAGCGGGAGGGCCCAAGATACGCAGTATTTT.

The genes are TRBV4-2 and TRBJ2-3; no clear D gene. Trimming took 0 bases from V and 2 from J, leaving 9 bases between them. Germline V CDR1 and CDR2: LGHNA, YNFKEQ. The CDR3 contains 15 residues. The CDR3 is CASSQEDAVTDTQYF. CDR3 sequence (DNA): TGTGCCAGCAGCCAAGAAGACGCGGTCACAGATACGCAGTATTTT.

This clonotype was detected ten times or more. The chain's CDR3 is CASSLLSFGLADNNEQFF. DNA of the CDR3: TGTGCCAGCAGTTTGTTGAGCTTCGGACTAGCGGATAACAATGAGCAGTTCTTC. The V and J genes are TRBV28 and TRBJ2-1; the match to TRBD2 covers 10 bases. CDR1 MDHEN and CDR2 SYDVKM come from the germline V gene. V lost 3 bases, J lost 5 bases, and 13 bases stayed unmatched. This CDR3 spans 18 amino acids.

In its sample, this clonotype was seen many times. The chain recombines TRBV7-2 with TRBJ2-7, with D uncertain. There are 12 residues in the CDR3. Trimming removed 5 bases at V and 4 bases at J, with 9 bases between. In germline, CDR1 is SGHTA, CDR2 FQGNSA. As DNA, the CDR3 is TGTGCCAGCAGCCCACAGCCGTACGAGCAGTACTTC. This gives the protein CASSPQPYEQYF.

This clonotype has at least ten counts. Here the CDR3 DNA reads TGTGCCAGCTCAGCCGGGACAGGGGGCCAAGAGACCCAGTACTTC. This translates into CASSAGTGGQETQYF. V is TRBV18 and J is TRBJ2-5, with TRBD1 identical over 11 bases. Germline V lookup: CDR1 KGHSH, CDR2 LQKENI. This CDR3 has 15 amino acids. V lost 5 bases to trimming and J lost 1 base; unmatched junction nucleotides: 3.

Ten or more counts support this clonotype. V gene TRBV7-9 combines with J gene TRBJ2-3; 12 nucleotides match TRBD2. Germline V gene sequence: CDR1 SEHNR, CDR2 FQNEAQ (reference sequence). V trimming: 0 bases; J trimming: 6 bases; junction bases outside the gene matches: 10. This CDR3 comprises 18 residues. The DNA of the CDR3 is TGTGCCAGCAGCTTAGCCGGGGCTAGCGGGAGGGCCCTGGATACGCAGTATTTT. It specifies CASSLAGASGRALDTQYF.

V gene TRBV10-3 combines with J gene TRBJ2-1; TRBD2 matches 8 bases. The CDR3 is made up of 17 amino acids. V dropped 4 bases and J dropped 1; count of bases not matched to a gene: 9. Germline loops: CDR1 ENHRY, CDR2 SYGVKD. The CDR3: CAISGPAGESSYNEQFF. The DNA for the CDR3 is TGTGCCATCAGTGGACCAGCGGGAGAATCGTCCTACAATGAGCAGTTCTTC.

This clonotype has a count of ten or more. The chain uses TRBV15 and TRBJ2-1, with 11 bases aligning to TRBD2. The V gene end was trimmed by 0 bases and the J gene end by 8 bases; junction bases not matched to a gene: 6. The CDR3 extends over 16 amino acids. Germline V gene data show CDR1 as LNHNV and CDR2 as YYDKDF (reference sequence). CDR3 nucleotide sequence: TGTGCCACCAGCAGAGATCTAGCGGGAGGTTGGGATGAGCAGTTCTTC. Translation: CATSRDLAGGWDEQFF.

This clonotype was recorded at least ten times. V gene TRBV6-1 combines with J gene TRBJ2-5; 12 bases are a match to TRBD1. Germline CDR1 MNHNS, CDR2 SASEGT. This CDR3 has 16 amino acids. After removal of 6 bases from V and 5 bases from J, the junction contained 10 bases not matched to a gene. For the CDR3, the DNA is TGTGCCAGCAGCGCACCGGGACAGGGGGCTCGGGAGACCCAGTACTTC. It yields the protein CASSAPGQGARETQYF.

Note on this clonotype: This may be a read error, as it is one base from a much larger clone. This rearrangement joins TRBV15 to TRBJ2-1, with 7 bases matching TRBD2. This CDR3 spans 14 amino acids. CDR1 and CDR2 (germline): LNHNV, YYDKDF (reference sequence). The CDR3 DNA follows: TGTGCCACCACGCCTGGGGAGGGCCACAATGGGCAGTTCTTC. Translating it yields CATTPGEGHNGQFF.

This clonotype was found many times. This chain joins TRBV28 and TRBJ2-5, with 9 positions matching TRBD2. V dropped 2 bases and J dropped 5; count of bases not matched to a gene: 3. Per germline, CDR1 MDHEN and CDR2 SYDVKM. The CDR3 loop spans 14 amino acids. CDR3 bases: TGTGCCAGCAGTTTAGCGGGAGGGCCCGAGACCCAGTACTTC. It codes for CASSLAGGPETQYF. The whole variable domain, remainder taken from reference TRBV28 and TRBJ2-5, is DVKVTQSSRYLVKRTGEKVFLECVQDMDHENMFWYRQDPGLGLRLIYFSYDVKMKEKGDIPEGYSVSREKKERFSLILESASTNQTSMYLCASSLAGGPETQYFGPGTRLLVL.

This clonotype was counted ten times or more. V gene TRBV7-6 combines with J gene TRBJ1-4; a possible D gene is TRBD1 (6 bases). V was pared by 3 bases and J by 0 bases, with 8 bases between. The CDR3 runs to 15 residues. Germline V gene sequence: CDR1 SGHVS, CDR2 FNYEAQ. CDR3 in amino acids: CASSFAGATNEKLFF. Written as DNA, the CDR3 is TGTGCCAGCAGCTTCGCAGGGGCAACTAATGAAAAACTGTTTTTT.